This T cell receptor beta chain is from a study of T cells in Graves' hyperthyroidism and ophthalmopathy. Overall study findings and caveats: Researchers found most expanded thyroid clonotypes above 0.001 in blood as well.

This clonotype was seen repeatedly, ten times or more. The antigen is undetermined. TCR beta CDR3 region amplification was performed from RNA transcripts. The TCR CDR3 was amplified in a first-round RT-PCR using the HTBI primer set. MiXCR was run by TCRdb on the multiplex PCR reads, yielding one entry per CDR3 protein. Among over 400,000 distinct CDR3 sequences listed, 22% were seen once. Germline CDR1 reads MNHEY; CDR2 reads SVGAGI. The CDR3 sequence is 15 residues long. Trimming stripped 2 bases from V and 3 bases from J, with 13 bases between. Sequenced input: blood. The source is a woman in her 70s with Graves' ophthalmopathy. The chain joins TRBV6-5 to TRBJ2-5; no clear D. The CDR3 spells CASSYAYPTKETQYF. Written as DNA, the CDR3 is TGTGCCAGCAGTTACGCCTACCCGACAAAAGAGACCCAGTACTTC.